A selection of T cell receptor beta chains follows, all from one sample in a study of post-analysis software for immune sequencing data. TCRdb re-analysed the PCR reads in MiXCR, keeping a single row per CDR3 protein. The table lists hundreds of thousands of distinct CDR3 sequences, about 53% of them singletons. The sample taken for sequencing was blood. These receptors originate from a girl aged 5 to 17 with multiple sclerosis. The CDR3 runs from the conserved cysteine through the conserved F or W. Fields, in order: clone size, J gene, D gene, V gene, CDR3 DNA, CDR3 protein. A D gene is named only where the DNA matches it firmly. Some rows have no size entry. The others give once, few or many, or a class for an expanded clone.

size: -; J: TRBJ1-2; D: -; V: TRBV9; DNA: TGTGCCAGCAGCGTAAACAGCCCTGGGGGTGGCTACACCTTC; CDR3: CASSVNSPGGGYTF
size: -; J: TRBJ2-7; D: -; V: TRBV6-5; DNA: TGTGCCAGCAGGCCCGGGACATCGGACGCCTACGAGCAGTACTTC; CDR3: CASRPGTSDAYEQYF
size: -; J: TRBJ2-7; D: -; V: TRBV7-2; DNA: TGTGCCAGCAGCCCCCTACTAGGACGAGGCGAGCAGTACTTC; CDR3: CASSPLLGRGEQYF
size: -; J: TRBJ2-1; D: TRBD2; V: TRBV7-2; DNA: TGTGCCAGCAGCTTATACTCGGCGGGAGGCAATGAGCAGTTCTTC; CDR3: CASSLYSAGGNEQFF
size: -; J: TRBJ2-5; D: TRBD2; V: TRBV20-1; DNA: TGCAGTGCTAGTCCGGCTAGCGGGGGGGAACAAGAGACCCAGTACTTC; CDR3: CSASPASGGEQETQYF
size: -; J: TRBJ2-3; D: TRBD2; V: TRBV29-1; DNA: TGCAGCTTCCTAGCGGGGGCTATCACAGATACGCAGTATTTT; CDR3: CSFLAGAITDTQYF
size: -; J: TRBJ2-3; D: -; V: TRBV18; DNA: TGTGCCAGCTCCCCTGGAGGTGACCCCGGGAATACGCAGTATTTT; CDR3: CASSPGGDPGNTQYF
size: -; J: TRBJ1-2; D: -; V: TRBV29-1; DNA: TGCAGCGTTGAAGATCCCAAGGGTCAGAGGGGCTACACCTTC; CDR3: CSVEDPKGQRGYTF
size: -; J: TRBJ1-2; D: -; V: TRBV6-6; DNA: TGTGCCAGCATCCCCGTCCAGTGGCCCTATGGCTACACCTTC; CDR3: CASIPVQWPYGYTF
size: -; J: TRBJ2-7; D: TRBD2; V: TRBV3-1; DNA: TGTGCCAGCAGTCCAGTGGCTAGCGGGTTCGAGCAGTACTTC; CDR3: CASSPVASGFEQYF
size: few; J: TRBJ2-6; D: -; V: TRBV7-6; DNA: TGTGCCAGCAGCTTAAGATCCGGGAGCTCTGGGGCCAACGTCCTGACTTTC; CDR3: CASSLRSGSSGANVLTF
size: -; J: TRBJ2-7; D: -; V: TRBV20-1; DNA: TGCAGTGCTAGGGCCATTGGGGGGTACGAGCAGTACTTC; CDR3: CSARAIGGYEQYF
size: -; J: TRBJ2-4; D: -; V: TRBV7-9; DNA: TGTGCCAGCAGCTTAAGGACCCTACAAAAAAACATTCAGTACTTC; CDR3: CASSLRTLQKNIQYF
size: -; J: TRBJ2-6; D: -; V: TRBV5-1; DNA: TGCGCCAGCAGCTACCTACCTGGGGCCAACGTCCTGACTTTC; CDR3: CASSYLPGANVLTF
size: -; J: TRBJ2-7; D: -; V: TRBV29-1; DNA: TGCAGCGTTGAACTACCCCGATCGTCAGGCTACGAGCAGTACTTC; CDR3: CSVELPRSSGYEQYF
size: -; J: TRBJ2-3; D: -; V: TRBV28; DNA: TGTGCCAGCAGTTTAAGTGGGCCAAATACGCAGTATTTT; CDR3: CASSLSGPNTQYF
size: -; J: TRBJ1-2; D: -; V: TRBV3-1; DNA: TGTGCCAGCAGCCAACGGGACTATGGCTACACCTTC; CDR3: CASSQRDYGYTF
size: -; J: TRBJ2-7; D: -; V: TRBV27; DNA: TGTGCCAGCGCAAACCGGGGCTGGTACGAGCAGTACTTC; CDR3: CASANRGWYEQYF
size: -; J: TRBJ1-5; D: -; V: TRBV6-1; DNA: TGTGCCACCCAAACAGGGATCGGCAATCAGCCCCAGCATTTT; CDR3: CATQTGIGNQPQHF